This TCR beta chain was observed in a study of T cell responses to AZD1222 COVID-19 vaccine. The germline V gene has CDR1 DFQATT and CDR2 SNEGSKA (reference sequence). The CDR3 covers 11 residues. The V gene lost 4 bases and the J gene lost 2 bases, with 5 bases spanning the gap. Sequencing was performed with immunoSEQ multiplex PCR; in TCRdb, only in-frame clones are kept and a portion is missing. The data contain 100,000 or so clones, around nine tenths of them singletons. The rearrangement joins TRBV20-1 to TRBJ1-2; D not resolved. This sequence originates from an adult in good health. The source material was peripheral blood, sampled on day 0 of AZD1222 vaccination. This chain's CDR3 is CSATPNYGYTF. In nucleotides, the CDR3 is TGCAGTGCTACCCCAAACTATGGCTACACCTTC.